Below, 22 T cell receptor beta chains from the same sample are listed, as sequenced in a study of cytomegalovirus exposure and HLA in healthy donors. Primers included in the PCR were 60 Vbeta and 13 Jbeta primers. Measured with immunoSEQ multiplex PCR; TCRdb has only the in-frame clones, and not every one. The sample table includes approximately 80,000 clones. Sequenced: PBMCs. These receptors all come from a woman in her twenties or thirties in good health and CMV-seronegative.

This chain links TRBV5-6 with TRBJ1-1; D is undetermined. The germline V and J ends were trimmed by 2 bases and 0 bases, with 2 bases remaining between them. This CDR3 contains 12 residues. Germline V lookup: CDR1 SGHDT, CDR2 YYEEEE. The CDR3 DNA reads TGTGCCAGCAGCTTCTTGAACACTGAAGCTTTCTTT. Translation: CASSFLNTEAFF.

The rearrangement joins TRBV6-5 to TRBJ1-6; perhaps TRBD1 as D (6 bases). V was pared by 4 bases and J by 7 bases, with 8 bases between. The germline V gene encodes CDR1 MNHEY and CDR2 SVGAGI. This CDR3 has 13 amino acids. The CDR3 protein is CASSFGQNSPLHF. The CDR3 DNA reads as TGTGCCAGCAGTTTTGGACAGAATTCACCCCTCCACTTT.

The chain combines TRBV28 with TRBJ1-1, with D hard to call. The germline CDR1 and CDR2 sequences are MDHEN and SYDVKM. V lost 3 bases, J lost 7 bases, and 12 bases lay in between. CDR3 size: 13 residues. This CDR3 is CASSFSRRGEAFF. CDR3 coding DNA: TGTGCCAGCAGTTTTTCCCGGCGGGGTGAAGCTTTCTTT.

V usage is TRBV30 and J usage is TRBJ2-3, with TRBD2 identical over 11 bases. CDR3 size: 18 residues. Germline CDR1 reads GTSNPN; CDR2 reads SVGIG (reference sequence). V was pared by 0 bases and J by 0 bases, with 8 bases of the junction left unmatched. CDR3 region: CAWSVGLAGGPSTDTQYF. The CDR3 DNA is TGTGCCTGGAGTGTAGGGCTAGCGGGGGGTCCTAGCACAGATACGCAGTATTTT.

J is TRBJ2-6 and V is TRBV19; D unclear. Trimming took off 5 bases at V and 0 bases at J, with 11 bases between the two ends. The CDR3 has 16 amino acids. The germline V gene has CDR1 LNHDA and CDR2 SQIVND (reference sequence). Here the CDR3 DNA reads TGTGCCAGTAGTCCCCCGACTCACTCTGGGGCCAACGTCCTGACTTTC. This gives the protein CASSPPTHSGANVLTF.

The chain joins TRBV15 to TRBJ1-1; D call uncertain. This CDR3 is 13 amino acids long. The V gene's germline CDR1 is LNHNV and CDR2 YYDKDF (reference sequence). Trimming took 6 bases from V and 0 from J, leaving 8 bases between them. The CDR3 spells CATSPHLNTEAFF. CDR3 bases: TGTGCCACCAGTCCCCATTTGAACACTGAAGCTTTCTTT.

The gene calls are TRBV25-1 and TRBJ2-5, with D perhaps matching TRBD1 (6 bases). V shed 5 bases and J shed 3 bases, with 13 bases lying between them. This CDR3 spans 14 amino acids. CDR1 is MGHDK and CDR2 is SYGVNS in the germline V gene. This chain's CDR3 is CASSFNRDKETQYF. The CDR3 DNA is TGTGCCAGCAGTTTTAACAGGGATAAAGAGACCCAGTACTTC.

The V gene is TRBV5-8, the J gene TRBJ1-3; D unresolved. The germline V and J ends were trimmed by 6 bases and 0 bases, with 10 bases remaining between them. The CDR3 consists of 14 residues. Germline V CDR1 and CDR2: SGHTS, YDEGEE. This CDR3 reads CASTVVSSGNTIYF. As DNA, the CDR3 is TGTGCCAGCACCGTCGTTTCCTCTGGAAACACCATATATTTT.

The genes are TRBV19 and TRBJ1-5; D ambiguous. This CDR3 comprises 14 residues. Germline lookup yields CDR1 LNHDA and CDR2 SQIVND (reference sequence). Trimming stripped 1 base from V and 2 bases from J, with 6 bases between. CDR3 sequence: CASSIVAGNQPQHF. CDR3 nucleotides: TGTGCCAGTAGTATAGTGGCAGGCAATCAGCCCCAGCATTTT.

The CDR3 DNA is TGTGCCAGTAGCCCCGGGACAGATTACGAGCAGTACTTC. As protein: CASSPGTDYEQYF. The chain couples TRBV19 to TRBJ2-7; the match to TRBD1 covers 7 bases. Per the germline V gene, CDR1 is LNHDA and CDR2 is SQIVND (reference sequence). The V gene end was trimmed by 6 bases and the J gene end by 4 bases; junction bases not matched to a gene: 6. This CDR3 is 13 amino acids long.

The rearrangement links TRBV11-2 to TRBJ2-1, with D perhaps matching TRBD1 (5 bases). CDR3 length: 13 amino acids. Trimming shortened V by 1 base and J by 8 bases, and 9 bases separated the two germline ends. Germline V gives CDR1 SGHAT, CDR2 FQNNGV. CDR3 in DNA: TGTGCCAGCAGCTTAGGCAGGGTGTATGAGCAGTTCTTC. It codes for CASSLGRVYEQFF.

This chain connects TRBV6-1 to TRBJ1-6, with D unresolved. V lost 4 bases and J 9 bases, leaving 4 bases between the germline ends. CDR1 MNHNS and CDR2 SASEGT come from the germline V gene. This CDR3 spans 11 amino acids. The CDR3 loop reads CASSGSSPLHF. The CDR3 DNA follows: TGTGCCAGCAGTGGGAGTTCACCCCTCCACTTT.

The chain uses TRBV6-1 and TRBJ1-2, with 7 positions matching TRBD1. V was clipped by 3 bases and J by 8 bases; unmatched bases: 12. The CDR3 extends over 15 amino acids. Per germline, CDR1 MNHNS and CDR2 SASEGT. The CDR3 nucleotides read TGTGCCAGCAGTGAGTTCAGGACAGGCCTGACCGGCTACACCTTC. This sequence encodes CASSEFRTGLTGYTF.

J is TRBJ1-1 and V is TRBV30, with 8 bases identical to TRBD1. The germline V gene has CDR1 GTSNPN and CDR2 SVGIG (reference sequence). This CDR3 spans 13 amino acids. J lost 5 bases, V lost 1 base, and 3 bases had no gene match. CDR3 region: CAWSARTGTEAFF. CDR3 coding DNA: TGTGCCTGGAGTGCCCGGACAGGGACTGAAGCTTTCTTT.

The genes are TRBV9 and TRBJ2-1, with TRBD1 identical over 7 bases. This CDR3 comprises 16 residues. V gave up 0 bases and J gave up 1 base; unmatched junction bases: 4. Germline loops: CDR1 SGDLS, CDR2 YYNGEE. The CDR3, as DNA: TGTGCCAGCAGCGTAGAGGGGGCGCAGTCCTACAATGAGCAGTTCTTC. It specifies CASSVEGAQSYNEQFF.

The chain is built from TRBV5-1 and TRBJ2-5; 7 bases align to TRBD2. Germline V gene sequence: CDR1 SGHRS, CDR2 YFSETQ. The CDR3 is 14 amino acids. V lost 3 bases to trimming and J lost 6 bases; unmatched junction nucleotides: 8. The CDR3, as DNA: TGCGCCAGCAGCTCGGCGGGAGAGGGAAAGACCCAGTACTTC. Amino acid sequence: CASSSAGEGKTQYF.

The chain links TRBV28 to TRBJ1-1; 8 nucleotides match TRBD1. The CDR3 has 14 residues. Trimming cost V 5 bases and J 3 bases; bases outside gene matches: 5. Germline V gives CDR1 MDHEN, CDR2 SYDVKM. This CDR3 reads CASSPQGVDTEAFF. For the CDR3, the DNA is TGTGCCAGCAGTCCACAGGGGGTGGACACTGAAGCTTTCTTT.

This chain connects TRBV27 to TRBJ2-3, with a tentative D call TRBD1 (6 bases). Germline V gene sequence: CDR1 MNHEY, CDR2 SMNVEV (reference sequence). This CDR3 has 16 residues. V was clipped by 2 bases and J by 1 base, with 13 bases between them. The chain's CDR3 is CASSLRGKRGTDTQYF. CDR3 bases: TGTGCCAGCAGTTTAAGGGGGAAACGGGGCACAGATACGCAGTATTTT.

The chain links TRBV4-1 to TRBJ2-2; 9 bases are shared with TRBD2. The length of the CDR3 is 16 residues. The ends lost 2 bases at V and 4 bases at J; junction bases unmatched: 5. Germline V gives CDR1 MGHRA, CDR2 YSYEKL. The CDR3 is CASSQLGLAGTGELFF. The CDR3 DNA reads as TGCGCCAGCAGCCAACTGGGACTAGCCGGCACCGGGGAGCTGTTTTTT.

The genes are TRBV6-1 and TRBJ1-4, with D tentatively TRBD1 (5 bases). CDR1 and CDR2 (germline): MNHNS, SASEGT. V was cut by 7 bases and J by 6 bases, with 12 bases left in between. The CDR3 runs to 13 residues. The CDR3 here is CASNVRADEKLFF. In DNA form, the CDR3 reads TGTGCCAGCAATGTCAGGGCGGATGAAAAACTGTTTTTT.

The chain uses TRBV6-1 and TRBJ1-1; 9 positions agree with TRBD1. Germline V CDR1 and CDR2: MNHNS, SASEGT. V was pared by 6 bases and J by 2 bases, with 4 bases of the junction left unmatched. CDR3 length: 14 residues. CDR3 DNA sequence: TGTGCCAGCAGCGCTACAGGGGGCAACACTGAAGCTTTCTTT. This codes for CASSATGGNTEAFF.

The chain joins TRBV6-5 to TRBJ1-1; D is unclear. The V gene's germline CDR1 is MNHEY and CDR2 SVGAGI. The CDR3 extends over 13 amino acids. Trimming left V 7 bases short and J 1 base short, with 10 bases between. The CDR3 coding sequence is TGTGCCAGCAAGAGGGTTGGGAACACTGAAGCTTTCTTT. This gives the protein CASKRVGNTEAFF.